This T cell receptor (beta chain) originates from a study of T cells after yellow fever vaccination. This clonotype appeared a few times. One entry per CDR3 protein results from TCRdb running MiXCR on the 5' RACE reads. The sample has 150,000 to 200,000 distinct CDR3 sequences, roughly 11% seen once. CDR1 SGHVS and CDR2 FQNEAQ come from the germline V gene. CDR3 length: 13 amino acids. The V end was cut by 0 bases, the J end by 6 bases, with 7 bases between. The rearrangement uses TRBV7-8 and TRBJ2-3, with D possibly TRBD2 on 5 matching bases. The material was CD8+ T cells sorted from PBMCs, obtained 15 days after the yellow fever booster vaccination. This TCR derives from a man younger than 35 who received the YFV17D yellow fever vaccine. In DNA form, the CDR3 reads TGTGCCAGCAGCTTAGCGGAGGTGGATACGCAGTATTTT. Translation: CASSLAEVDTQYF.